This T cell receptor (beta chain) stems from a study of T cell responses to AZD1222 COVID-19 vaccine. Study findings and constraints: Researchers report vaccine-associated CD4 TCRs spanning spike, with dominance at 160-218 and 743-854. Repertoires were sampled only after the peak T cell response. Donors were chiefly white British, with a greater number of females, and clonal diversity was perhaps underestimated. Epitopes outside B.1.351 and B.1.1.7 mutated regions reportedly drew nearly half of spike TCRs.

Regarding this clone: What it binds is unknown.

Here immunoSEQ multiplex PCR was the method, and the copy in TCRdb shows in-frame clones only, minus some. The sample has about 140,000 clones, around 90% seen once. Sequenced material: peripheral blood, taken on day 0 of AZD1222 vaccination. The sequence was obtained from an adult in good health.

CDR3 sequence reads: CASSPGSQGGGNQPQHF. The CDR3 DNA is TGTGCCAGCTCACCCGGCTCTCAGGGTGGAGGCAATCAGCCCCAGCATTTT. This chain joins TRBV18 and TRBJ1-5, with D tentatively TRBD1 (5 bases). V lost 3 bases, J lost 2 bases, and 17 bases lay in between. CDR1 and CDR2 from the germline V gene are KGHSH and LQKENI. The CDR3 runs to 17 residues.